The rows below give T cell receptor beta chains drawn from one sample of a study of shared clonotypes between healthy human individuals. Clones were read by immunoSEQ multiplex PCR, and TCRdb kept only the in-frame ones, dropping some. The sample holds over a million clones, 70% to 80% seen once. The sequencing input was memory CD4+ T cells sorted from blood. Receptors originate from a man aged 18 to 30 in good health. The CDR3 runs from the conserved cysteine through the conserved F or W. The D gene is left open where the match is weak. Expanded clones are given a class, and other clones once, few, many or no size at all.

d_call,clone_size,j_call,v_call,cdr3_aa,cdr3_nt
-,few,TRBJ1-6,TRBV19,CASTPSRPGMGSPLHF,TGTGCCAGTACCCCGTCCCGGCCGGGGATGGGTTCACCCCTCCACTTT
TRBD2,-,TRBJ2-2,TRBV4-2,CASSQGLLAGGWTGELFF,TGTGCCAGCAGCCAAGGTCTTCTAGCGGGGGGATGGACCGGGGAGCTGTTTTTT
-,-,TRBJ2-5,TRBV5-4,CASSFGSQETQYF,TGTGCCAGCAGCTTCGGATCACAAGAGACCCAGTACTTC
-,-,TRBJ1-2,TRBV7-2,CASSSPAGEKGYTF,TGTGCCAGCAGCTCCCCGGCAGGGGAGAAGGGCTACACCTTC
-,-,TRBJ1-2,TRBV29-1,CSVVQPTNYGYTF,TGCAGCGTTGTACAGCCTACTAACTATGGCTACACCTTC
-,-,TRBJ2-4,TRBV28,CASSSGELAKNIQYF,TGTGCCAGCAGTTCGGGGGAGCTAGCCAAAAACATTCAGTACTTC
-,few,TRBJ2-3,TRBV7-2,CASSQGATDTQYF,TGTGCCAGCTCGCAGGGTGCAACAGATACGCAGTATTTT
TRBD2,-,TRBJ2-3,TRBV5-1,CASSLTLAGVDTQYF,TGCGCCAGCAGCTTAACACTAGCGGGAGTGGATACGCAGTATTTT
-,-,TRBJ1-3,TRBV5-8,CASSLEAASYGHTIYF,TGTGCCAGCAGCTTGGAGGCAGCCTCATACGGCCACACCATATATTTT
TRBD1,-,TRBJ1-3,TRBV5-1,CASSGGTVAGNTIYF,TGCGCCAGCAGCGGCGGGACAGTGGCTGGAAACACCATATATTTT
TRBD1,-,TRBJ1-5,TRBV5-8,CASSTGQGYQPQHF,TGTGCCAGCAGCACGGGACAGGGGTATCAGCCCCAGCATTTT
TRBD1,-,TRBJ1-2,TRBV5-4,CASSSLRTGLRGYTF,TGTGCCAGCAGCTCCCTTAGGACAGGGCTCAGAGGCTACACCTTC
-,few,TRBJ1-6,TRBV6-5,CASSVRGNNSPLHF,TGTGCCAGCAGTGTCAGGGGCAATAATTCACCCCTCCACTTT
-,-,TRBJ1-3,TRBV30,CAWSTLTGNTIYF,TGTGCCTGGAGTACCCTGACTGGAAACACCATATATTTT
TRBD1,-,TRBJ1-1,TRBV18,CASSVDRGLNTEAFF,TGTGCCAGCTCAGTCGACAGGGGGCTTAACACTGAAGCTTTCTTT
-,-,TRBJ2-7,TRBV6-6,CASSHGGVSYEQYF,TGTGCCAGCAGCCACGGGGGAGTATCCTACGAGCAGTACTTC
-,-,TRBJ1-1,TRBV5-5,CASSLTANTEAFF,TGTGCCAGCAGCTTGACAGCGAACACTGAAGCTTTCTTT
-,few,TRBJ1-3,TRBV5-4,CASSMGAYSGNTIYF,TGTGCCAGCAGCATGGGGGCCTACTCTGGAAACACCATATATTTT
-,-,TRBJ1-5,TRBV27,CASSYQGPNQPQHF,TGTGCCAGCAGTTACCAGGGCCCAAATCAGCCCCAGCATTTT
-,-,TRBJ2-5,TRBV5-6,CASSDTGRGQETQYF,TGTGCCAGCAGCGACACAGGCAGGGGTCAAGAGACCCAGTACTTC
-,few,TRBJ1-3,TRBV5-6,CASSLKGLSPGNTIYF,TGTGCCAGCAGCTTGAAGGGCCTATCTCCTGGAAACACCATATATTTT
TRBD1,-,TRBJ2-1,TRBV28,CASSTTGQGYNEQFF,TGTGCCAGCAGTACCACGGGACAGGGCTACAATGAGCAGTTCTTC
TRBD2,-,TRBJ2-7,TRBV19,CASSMVGLAGVEQYF,TGTGCCAGTAGTATGGTGGGACTAGCGGGAGTCGAGCAGTACTTC
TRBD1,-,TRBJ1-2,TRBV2,CASSQRGQGIGYTF,TGTGCCAGCAGCCAAAGGGGACAGGGGATTGGCTACACCTTC
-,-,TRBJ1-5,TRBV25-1,CASSDSLRGGGQPQHF,TGTGCCAGCAGTGATTCTCTAAGGGGAGGGGGTCAGCCCCAGCATTTT
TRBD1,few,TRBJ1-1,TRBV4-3,CASSQDIGRGTEAFF,TGCGCCAGCAGCCAAGATATCGGCAGGGGGACTGAAGCTTTCTTT
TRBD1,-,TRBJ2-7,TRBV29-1,CSVATGGYEQYF,TGCAGCGTTGCCACAGGGGGATACGAGCAGTACTTC
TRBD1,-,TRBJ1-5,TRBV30,CAWSQGGGNQPQHF,TGTGCCTGGAGCCAGGGGGGGGGCAATCAGCCCCAGCATTTT
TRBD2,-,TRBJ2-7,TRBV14,CASSQLAGAWDEQYF,TGTGCCAGCAGCCAGCTAGCGGGGGCTTGGGACGAGCAGTACTTC
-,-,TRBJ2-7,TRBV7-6,CASRGDSYEQYF,TGTGCCAGCAGGGGGGATTCCTACGAGCAGTACTTC
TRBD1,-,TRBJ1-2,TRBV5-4,CASSTGQGNYGYTF,TGTGCCAGCAGCACCGGACAGGGGAACTATGGCTACACCTTC
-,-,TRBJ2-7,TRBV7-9,CASSLNGQRQSYEQYF,TGTGCCAGCAGCTTAAACGGTCAAAGGCAGAGCTACGAGCAGTACTTC
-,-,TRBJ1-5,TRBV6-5,CASNFYSNQPQHF,TGTGCCAGCAACTTTTATAGCAATCAGCCCCAGCATTTT
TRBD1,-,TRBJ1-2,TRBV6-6,CASTGDSYGYTF,TGTGCCAGCACCGGGGACAGCTATGGCTACACCTTC
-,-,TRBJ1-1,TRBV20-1,CSASKGEAFF,TGCAGTGCTAGCAAGGGTGAAGCTTTCTTT
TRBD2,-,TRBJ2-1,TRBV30,CAWSGLAGVWSEQFF,TGTGCCTGGAGCGGGCTAGCGGGAGTCTGGAGTGAGCAGTTCTTC
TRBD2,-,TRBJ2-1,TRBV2,CASSKVGLANEQFF,TGTGCCAGCAGTAAGGTGGGACTAGCAAATGAGCAGTTCTTC
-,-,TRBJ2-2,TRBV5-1,CASSPRSGNTGELFF,TGCGCCAGCAGCCCCCGGAGCGGGAACACCGGGGAGCTGTTTTTT
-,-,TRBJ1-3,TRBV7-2,CASSLGPSSGNTIYF,TGTGCCAGCAGCTTAGGACCCTCATCTGGAAACACCATATATTTT
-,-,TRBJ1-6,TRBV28,CASSFGQYNSPLHF,TGTGCCAGCAGTTTCGGGCAGTATAATTCACCCCTCCACTTT
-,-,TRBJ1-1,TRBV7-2,CASSLDTVQAFF,TGTGCCAGCAGCTTAGACACAGTTCAAGCTTTCTTT
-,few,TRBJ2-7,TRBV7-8,CASSPIFLNYEQYF,TGTGCCAGCAGCCCCATCTTTTTGAACTACGAGCAGTACTTC
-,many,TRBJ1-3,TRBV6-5,CASRRSGSGGNTIYF,TGTGCCAGCAGGCGGTCGGGTTCGGGAGGAAACACCATATATTTT
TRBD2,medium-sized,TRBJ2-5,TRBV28,CASSRTSGKGWTQYF,TGTGCCAGCAGTCGGACTAGCGGGAAGGGTTGGACCCAGTACTTC
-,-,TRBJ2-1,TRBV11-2,CASSYRQGGNNEQFF,TGTGCCAGCAGCTACCGACAGGGAGGGAACAATGAGCAGTTCTTC
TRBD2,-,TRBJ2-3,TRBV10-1,CASSESTGGRFSDTQYF,TGCGCCAGCAGTGAGTCGACCGGCGGGAGGTTCTCAGATACGCAGTATTTT
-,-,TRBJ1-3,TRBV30,CAWSVLGPFSGNTIYF,TGTGCCTGGAGTGTACTTGGCCCCTTCTCTGGAAACACCATATATTTT
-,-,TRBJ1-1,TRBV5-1,CASSLDGVMNTEAFF,TGCGCCAGCAGCTTGGATGGGGTGATGAACACTGAAGCTTTCTTT
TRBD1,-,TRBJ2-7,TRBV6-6,CASSQGQPPYEQYF,TGTGCCAGCAGTCAGGGACAGCCCCCCTACGAGCAGTACTTC
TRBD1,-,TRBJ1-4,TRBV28,CASSPPPGQGNEKLFF,TGTGCCAGCAGTCCCCCCCCGGGACAGGGGAACGAAAAACTGTTTTTT
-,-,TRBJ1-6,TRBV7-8,CASSENSPLHF,TGTGCCTCATCGGAAAATTCACCCCTCCACTTT
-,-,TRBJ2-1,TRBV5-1,CASSEPRGEQFF,TGCGCCAGCAGCGAACCACGTGGTGAGCAGTTCTTC
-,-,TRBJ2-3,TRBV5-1,CASSLVGGPADTQYF,TGCGCCAGCAGCTTGGTGGGGGGGCCGGCAGATACGCAGTATTTT